These 18 T cell receptor beta chains were all obtained from the same sample, sequenced in a study of cytomegalovirus exposure and HLA in healthy donors. Sequencing used immunoSEQ multiplex PCR; TCRdb keeps in-frame clones, though not all of them. The sample has about 340,000 clones, roughly 88% seen once. The specimen sequenced was PBMCs. All receptors come from a woman aged 18-29 years in good health and CMV-seronegative.

In DNA form, the CDR3 reads TGTGCCAGCAGCTCTTATTCGAACACTGAAGCTTTCTTT. Translating gives CASSSYSNTEAFF. The V and J genes are TRBV7-3 and TRBJ1-1; D gene unclear. Germline-derived CDR1 and CDR2 are SGHTA and FQGTGA. There are 13 residues in the CDR3. V gave up 4 bases and J gave up 1 base, with 7 bases separating them.

The J gene is TRBJ1-1, the V gene TRBV6-5, with D uncertain. The germline gives CDR1 MNHEY, CDR2 SVGAGI. With 6 bases removed from V and 8 bases from J, the gap between germline ends came to 10 bases. The CDR3 has 11 amino acids. This chain's CDR3 is CASRDRGEAFF. The CDR3 coding sequence is TGTGCCAGCAGAGACCGGGGAGAAGCTTTCTTT.

This sequence joins TRBV27 and TRBJ2-7, with 8 bases aligning to TRBD2. Germline loops: CDR1 MNHEY, CDR2 SMNVEV (reference sequence). With V trimmed by 6 bases and J by 4 bases, 5 bases remained unmatched. CDR3 length: 13 residues. The CDR3 coding sequence is TGTGCCAGCAGGGACGCGGGGGGATACGAGCAGTACTTC. It encodes CASRDAGGYEQYF.

In the case of this clone: This specimen includes other DNA sequences encoding the same CDR3. The V and J genes are TRBV9 and TRBJ2-1; TRBD2 aligns across 11 bases. V lost 3 bases, J lost 3 bases, and 2 bases stayed unmatched. CDR1 and CDR2 (germline): SGDLS, YYNGEE. This CDR3 region has 15 residues. As DNA, the CDR3 is TGTGCCAGCAGCGGAGGGACTAGCGGCTACAATGAGCAGTTCTTC. Translation: CASSGGTSGYNEQFF.

J is TRBJ1-1 and V is TRBV29-1; D remains unclear. Trimming took 5 bases from V and 4 from J, leaving 11 bases between them. CDR3 length equals 12 residues. Germline V gene data show CDR1 as SQVTM and CDR2 as ANQGSEA. The CDR3 reads CSVNTELTEAFF. DNA of the CDR3: TGCAGCGTTAACACAGAACTCACTGAAGCTTTCTTT.

As regards this clone: Other DNA variants within this sample encode the same CDR3. The V and J genes are TRBV5-1 and TRBJ2-1; TRBD2 matches 8 bases. From germline, CDR1 is SGHRS and CDR2 YFSETQ. V was pared by 2 bases and J by 1 base, with 2 bases of the junction left unmatched. The CDR3 is 15 amino acids. CDR3 coding DNA: TGCGCCAGCAGCTTCAGCGGGAGTTCCTACAATGAGCAGTTCTTC. Protein sequence: CASSFSGSSYNEQFF.

A word on this clone: Other DNA sequences in the same sample also yield this CDR3. The J gene is TRBJ1-5, the V gene TRBV18, with a possible D match to TRBD1 (6 bases). Germline CDR1 is KGHSH and CDR2 is LQKENI. The CDR3 contains 13 residues. The V end lost 3 bases, the J end lost 4 bases, and 7 bases lay between the germline ends. The CDR3 nucleotides read TGTGCCAGCTCACCTACAGGGAATCAGCCCCAGCATTTT. Translated, it gives CASSPTGNQPQHF.

A single count supports this clone. V usage is TRBV6-1 and J usage is TRBJ1-5, with 11 bases lining up with TRBD1. The V gene's germline CDR1 is MNHNS and CDR2 SASEGT. Trimming took 2 bases from V and 6 from J; bases not matched to a gene: 9. The CDR3 runs to 17 residues. CDR3 sequence: CASSERRGTGGTQPQHF. CDR3 nucleotide sequence: TGTGCCAGCAGTGAAAGGAGGGGGACAGGGGGAACTCAGCCCCAGCATTTT.

J is TRBJ2-6 and V is TRBV6-5; D ambiguous. V dropped 10 bases and J dropped 1 base, with 5 bases sitting between them. This CDR3 comprises 12 residues. Germline loops: CDR1 MNHEY, CDR2 SVGAGI. The CDR3 reads CATQSGANVLTF. The CDR3 DNA follows: TGTGCCACACAGTCTGGGGCCAACGTCCTGACTTTC.

The J gene is TRBJ2-3, the V gene TRBV5-6; 7 nucleotides align to TRBD1. Germline values: CDR1 SGHDT, CDR2 YYEEEE. The CDR3 runs to 16 residues. V lost 0 bases and J lost 2; bases outside the gene matches: 6. The CDR3 spells CASSLVTGDYTDTQYF. The CDR3 DNA sequence: TGTGCCAGCAGCTTGGTTACAGGGGATTACACAGATACGCAGTATTTT.

In DNA form, the CDR3 reads TGTGCCAGCAGTTCTGGAGGCGAAAAACTGTTTTTT. It translates to CASSSGGEKLFF. The gene calls are TRBV6-5 and TRBJ1-4; D gene ambiguous. V lost 4 bases and J lost 8, with 8 bases in between. CDR3 length equals 12 residues. The germline CDR1 and CDR2 sequences are MNHEY and SVGAGI.

The chain uses TRBV5-1 and TRBJ2-3; D is unresolved. The CDR3 loop spans 15 amino acids. The V and J ends lost 4 bases and 1 base respectively, with 13 bases between them. Per germline, CDR1 SGHRS and CDR2 YFSETQ. CDR3 amino acids: CASSDGVAGTDTQYF. CDR3 coding DNA: TGCGCCAGCAGCGACGGAGTGGCGGGCACAGATACGCAGTATTTT.

This chain uses TRBV14 with TRBJ2-1; 13 positions match TRBD2. V lost 0 bases, J lost 8 bases, and 4 bases stayed unmatched. The CDR3 runs to 16 residues. From germline, CDR1 is SGHDN and CDR2 FVKESK. Here the CDR3 reads CASSQDRTSGRDEQFF. Here the CDR3 DNA reads TGTGCCAGCAGCCAAGATCGAACTAGCGGGAGGGATGAGCAGTTCTTC.

The V and J genes are TRBV29-1 and TRBJ2-6; 7 bases fit TRBD1. V was clipped by 4 bases and J by 0 bases; unmatched bases: 3. This CDR3 region has 15 residues. The germline V gene has CDR1 SQVTM and CDR2 ANQGSEA. The CDR3 loop is CSVGDSYSGANVLTF. The DNA for the CDR3 is TGCAGCGTTGGGGACAGTTACTCTGGGGCCAACGTCCTGACTTTC.

The chain uses TRBV5-4 and TRBJ2-1, with a tentative D call TRBD1 (6 bases). CDR3 length: 14 residues. Trimming removed 2 bases at V and 4 bases at J, with 10 bases between. Germline V CDR1 and CDR2: SGHNT, YYREEE (reference sequence). The CDR3 DNA reads TGTGCCAGCAGCTTCCGGGACAATTACAATGAGCAGTTCTTC. This gives the protein CASSFRDNYNEQFF.

The chain links TRBV5-1 to TRBJ2-5, with 8 bases that match TRBD2. The V and J ends lost 3 bases and 3 bases, in that order; junction bases with no gene match: 7. CDR3 length equals 15 residues. CDR1 is SGHRS and CDR2 is YFSETQ in the germline V gene. The CDR3 reads CASSSRISGEETQYF. For the CDR3, the DNA is TGCGCCAGCAGCTCAAGAATTAGCGGGGAAGAGACCCAGTACTTC.

The chain joins TRBV27 to TRBJ1-4; 9 nucleotides line up with TRBD1. CDR1 MNHEY and CDR2 SMNVEV come from the germline V gene (reference sequence). The CDR3 contains 14 residues. The ends lost 7 bases at V and 8 bases at J; junction bases unmatched: 8. CDR3 amino acids: CASNRDRDEEKLFF. CDR3 coding DNA: TGTGCCAGCAACCGGGACAGGGATGAAGAAAAACTGTTTTTT.

This chain links TRBV28 with TRBJ2-7, with D uncertain. Germline CDR1 and CDR2: MDHEN and SYDVKM. The CDR3 is made up of 12 amino acids. The V and J ends lost 5 bases and 6 bases respectively, with 11 bases between them. This CDR3 is CASSLIDTEQYF. As DNA, the CDR3 is TGTGCCAGCAGTCTCATCGACACCGAGCAGTACTTC.